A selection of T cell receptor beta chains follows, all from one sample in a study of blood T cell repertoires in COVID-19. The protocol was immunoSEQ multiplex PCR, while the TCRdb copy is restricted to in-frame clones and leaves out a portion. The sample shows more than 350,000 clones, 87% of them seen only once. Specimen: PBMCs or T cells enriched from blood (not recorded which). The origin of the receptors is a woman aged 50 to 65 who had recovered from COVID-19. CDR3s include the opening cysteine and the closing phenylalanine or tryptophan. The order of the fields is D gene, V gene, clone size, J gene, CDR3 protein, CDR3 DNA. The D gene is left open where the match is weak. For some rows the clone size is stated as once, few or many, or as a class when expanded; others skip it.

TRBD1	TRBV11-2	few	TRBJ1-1	CASSFHGTELMNTEAFF	TGTGCCAGCAGCTTCCACGGGACAGAACTAATGAACACTGAAGCTTTCTTT
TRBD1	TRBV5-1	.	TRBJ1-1	CASSFEIQGATEAFF	TGCGCCAGCAGTTTCGAGATACAGGGGGCCACTGAAGCTTTCTTT
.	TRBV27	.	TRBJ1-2	CASSGTGSYGYTF	TGTGCCAGCAGTGGAACAGGAAGCTATGGCTACACCTTC
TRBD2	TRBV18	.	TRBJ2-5	CASSLISGTSTETQYF	TGTGCCAGCTCGCTAATTTCCGGGACTAGCACGGAGACCCAGTACTTC
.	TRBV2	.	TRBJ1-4	CASSEAHGQFPEKLFF	TGTGCCAGCAGTGAAGCTCACGGACAGTTTCCTGAAAAACTGTTTTTT
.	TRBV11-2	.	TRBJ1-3	CASSPQNSGNTIYF	TGTGCCAGCAGCCCACAAAACTCTGGAAACACCATATATTTT
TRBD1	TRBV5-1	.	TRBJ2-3	CASSLGRGRVDTQYF	TGCGCCAGCAGCTTGGGCAGGGGGCGCGTCGATACGCAGTATTTT
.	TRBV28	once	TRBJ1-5	CASSGRTAISNQPQHF	TGTGCCAGCAGTGGCAGGACAGCTATAAGCAATCAGCCCCAGCATTTT
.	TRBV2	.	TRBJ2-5	CASRYTETQYF	TGTGCCAGCAGGTACACAGAGACCCAGTACTTC
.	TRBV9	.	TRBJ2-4	CASSARTGNIQYF	TGTGCCAGCAGCGCCCGAACGGGAAACATTCAGTACTTC
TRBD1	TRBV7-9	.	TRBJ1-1	CASSSYRGLNTEAFF	TGTGCCAGCAGCTCCTACAGGGGATTGAACACTGAAGCTTTCTTT
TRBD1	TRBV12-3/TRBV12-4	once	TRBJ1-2	CASRTTGGTGYTF	TGTGCCAGCAGGACTACAGGGGGCACTGGCTACACCTTC
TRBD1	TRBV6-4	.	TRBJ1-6	CASSSGTGVSPLHF	TGTGCCAGCAGTTCCGGGACAGGGGTTTCACCCCTCCACTTT
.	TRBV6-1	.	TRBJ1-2	CASSEGGSHGYTF	TGTGCCAGCAGTGAGGGGGGGAGCCATGGCTACACCTTC
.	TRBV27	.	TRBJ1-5	CASHEDTSNQPQHF	TGTGCCAGTCATGAGGACACGAGCAATCAGCCCCAGCATTTT
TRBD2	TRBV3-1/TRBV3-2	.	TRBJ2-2	CASSQEAGGTGELFF	TGTGCCAGCAGCCAAGAAGCGGGGGGCACCGGGGAGCTGTTTTTT
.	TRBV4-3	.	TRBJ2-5	CASSQESQGGRTQYF	TGCGCCAGCAGCCAAGAGTCACAGGGGGGGAGGACCCAGTACTTC
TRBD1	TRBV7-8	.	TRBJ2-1	CASSYPARGHNEQFF	TGTGCCAGCAGCTATCCGGCCAGGGGGCACAATGAGCAGTTCTTC
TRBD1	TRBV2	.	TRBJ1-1	CASSDGQGDTEAFF	TGTGCCAGCAGCGACGGACAGGGGGACACTGAAGCTTTCTTT
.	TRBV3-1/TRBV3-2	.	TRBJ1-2	CASSRRQDYFYGYTF	TGTGCCAGCAGCCGACGACAGGATTATTTTTATGGCTACACCTTC
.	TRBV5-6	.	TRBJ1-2	CASSLAGEGIYGYTF	TGTGCCAGCAGCCTAGCGGGGGAGGGGATCTATGGCTACACCTTC
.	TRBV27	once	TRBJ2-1	CASSLDSTYEQFF	TGTGCCAGCAGTTTAGACTCTACTTATGAGCAGTTCTTC
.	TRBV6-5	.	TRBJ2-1	CATLYNYNEQFF	TGTGCCACCCTCTATAATTACAATGAGCAGTTCTTC
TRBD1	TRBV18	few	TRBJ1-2	CASSPPPGGGYYGYTF	TGTGCCAGCTCACCCCCCCCCGGAGGGGGCTACTATGGCTACACCTTC
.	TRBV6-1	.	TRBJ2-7	CASSDERSYSYEQYF	TGTGCCAGCAGTGATGAGAGAAGCTACTCCTACGAGCAGTACTTC
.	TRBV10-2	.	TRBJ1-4	CASSESLDRPKIRFF	TGCGCCAGCAGTGAGTCGTTAGACAGACCTAAAATAAGGTTTTTT
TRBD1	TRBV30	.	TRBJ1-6	CAWSSITGTGYSSPLHF	TGTGCCTGGAGTAGTATCACCGGGACAGGGTATAGTTCACCCCTCCACTTT
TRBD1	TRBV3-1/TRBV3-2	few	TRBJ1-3	CASSQAGTDRNTIYF	TGTGCCAGCAGCCAGGCCGGGACAGATAGAAACACCATATATTTT
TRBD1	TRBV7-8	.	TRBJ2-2	CASSYRSDRLNTGELFF	TGTGCCAGCAGCTACAGATCGGACAGGCTGAACACCGGGGAGCTGTTTTTT
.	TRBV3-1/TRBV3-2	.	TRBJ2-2	CASSREGGGTRELFF	TGTGCCAGCAGCCGAGAGGGAGGGGGTACGAGGGAGCTGTTTTTT
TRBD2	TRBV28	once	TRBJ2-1	CASSLRSGGIYNEQFF	TGTGCCAGCAGTTTACGGAGCGGGGGGATCTACAATGAGCAGTTCTTC
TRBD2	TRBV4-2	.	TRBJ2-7	CASSQEFSGGYEQYF	TGTGCCAGCAGCCAAGAGTTTAGCGGGGGATACGAGCAGTACTTC
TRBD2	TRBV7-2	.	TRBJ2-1	CASSSTSGQYNEQFF	TGTGCCAGCAGCTCCACTAGCGGGCAGTACAATGAGCAGTTCTTC
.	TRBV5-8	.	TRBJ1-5	CASSGPHRVWQPQHF	TGTGCCAGCAGCGGTCCTCACAGGGTTTGGCAGCCCCAGCATTTT
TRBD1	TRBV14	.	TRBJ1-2	CASSHGGGGGDGYTF	TGTGCCAGCAGCCACGGAGGAGGGGGCGGTGATGGCTACACCTTC
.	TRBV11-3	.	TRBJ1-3	CASSPGGGRGNTIYF	TGTGCCAGCAGCCCGGGCGGGGGGCGAGGAAACACCATATATTTT
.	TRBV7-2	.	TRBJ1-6	CASSFGQLNSPLHF	TGTGCCAGCAGCTTCGGACAGCTTAATTCACCCCTCCACTTT
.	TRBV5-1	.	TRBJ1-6	CASSPLTANNSPLHF	TGCGCCAGCAGCCCCCTGACAGCGAATAATTCACCCCTCCACTTT
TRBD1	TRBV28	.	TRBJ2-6	CASSPPGTGVGSGANVLTF	TGTGCCAGCAGTCCCCCCGGGACAGGGGTAGGCTCTGGGGCCAACGTCCTGACTTTC
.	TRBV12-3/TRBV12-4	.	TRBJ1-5	CASSYYAGQPQHF	TGTGCCAGCAGCTATTATGCGGGTCAGCCCCAGCATTTT
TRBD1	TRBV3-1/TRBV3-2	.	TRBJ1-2	CASSQEWGQGGYGYTF	TGTGCCAGCAGCCAAGAGTGGGGACAGGGGGGATATGGCTACACCTTC
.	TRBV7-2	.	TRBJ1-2	CASSFWDTGSRYGYTF	TGTGCCAGCAGCTTTTGGGATACAGGGAGTCGATATGGCTACACCTTC
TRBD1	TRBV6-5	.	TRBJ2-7	CATRRDRGSDEQYF	TGTGCCACCCGTCGGGACAGGGGAAGCGACGAGCAGTACTTC
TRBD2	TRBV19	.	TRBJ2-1	CATTVSGGGTNEQFF	TGTGCCACCACCGTCAGCGGGGGGGGCACCAATGAGCAGTTCTTC
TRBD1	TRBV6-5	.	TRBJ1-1	CASSADRGDTEAFF	TGTGCCAGCAGCGCCGACAGGGGGGACACTGAAGCTTTCTTT
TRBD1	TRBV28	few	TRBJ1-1	CASSSSGTGGTEAFF	TGTGCCAGCAGTTCCTCCGGGACAGGGGGTACTGAAGCTTTCTTT
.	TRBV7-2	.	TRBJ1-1	CASSFLGGSAEAFF	TGTGCCAGCAGCTTTCTTGGGGGGTCTGCTGAAGCTTTCTTT
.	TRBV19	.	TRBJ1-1	CASSTPQATEAFF	TGTGCCAGTAGTACCCCCCAAGCGACTGAAGCTTTCTTT
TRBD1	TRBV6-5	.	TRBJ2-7	CASTKGQGASEQYF	TGTGCCAGCACCAAGGGACAGGGGGCGAGTGAGCAGTACTTC